Following are 23 T cell receptor beta chains from one sample sequenced in a study of CD8 T cells in Susac syndrome. The RNA input was about 0.5 to 1 ug, and it was reverse transcribed with random hexamers. TCRdb called the immunoSEQ multiplex PCR reads again in MiXCR, with one record for every CDR3 protein. The repertoire holds approximately 200,000 distinct CDR3 sequences, approximately 95% seen once, with approximately 0.082% in the top ten. Sequencing was performed on CD4+ T cells from PBMCs. The receptor source for this set is a human donor with multiple sclerosis.

The V and J genes are TRBV25-1 and TRBJ1-1; D not resolved. V was clipped by 3 bases and J by 3 bases, with 14 bases between them. The CDR3 length is 15 residues. Germline CDR1 and CDR2: MGHDK and SYGVNS. CDR3 nucleotides: TGTGCCAGCAGTGACGGGATGAGTAGGGACACTGAAGCTTTCTTT. It encodes CASSDGMSRDTEAFF.

This clonotype occurred once. The J gene is TRBJ1-2, the V gene TRBV30; 7 bases map to TRBD1. CDR1 is GTSNPN and CDR2 is SVGIG in the germline V gene (reference sequence). The CDR3 contains 13 residues. Losses at the gene ends were 3 bases for V and 8 bases for J; bases not matched to a gene: 9. The chain's CDR3 is CAWRFGGGRGYTF. The CDR3 bases are TGTGCCTGGAGGTTTGGAGGGGGCCGGGGCTACACCTTC.

The chain has TRBV15 and TRBJ1-2, with D unclear. From germline, CDR1 is LNHNV and CDR2 YYDKDF (reference sequence). The CDR3 is 12 amino acids. Trimming stripped 0 bases from V and 4 bases from J, with 3 bases between. The CDR3 DNA reads as TGTGCCACCAGCAGAGACGGCTATGGCTACACCTTC. Amino acids: CATSRDGYGYTF.

The chain combines TRBV3-1 with TRBJ1-5; D remains unclear. V was pared by 5 bases and J by 7 bases, with 12 bases between. Per the germline V gene, CDR1 is LGHDT and CDR2 is YNNKEL (reference sequence). The CDR3 runs to 13 residues. The CDR3 coding sequence is TGTGCCAGCAGCACCGCGGGCCGCCAGCCCCAGCATTTT. Its protein product is CASSTAGRQPQHF. The full variable domain, its missing parts supplied by reference TRBV3-1 and TRBJ1-5, is DTAVSQTPKYLVTQMGNDKSIKCEQNLGHDTMYWYKQDSKKFLKIMFSYNNKELIINETVPNRFSPKSPDKAHLNLHINSLELGDSAVYFCASSTAGRQPQHFGDGTRLSIL.

This chain uses TRBV2 with TRBJ1-2; possible D gene TRBD1, 5 bases. Germline assignment: CDR1 SNHLY and CDR2 FYNNEI. The length of the CDR3 is 18 residues. Trimming took 3 bases from V and 4 from J, leaving 24 bases between them. The CDR3 coding sequence is TGTGCCAGCAGTGATTCAACCGGGACCCAATGGATACGCTATGGCTACACCTTC. As protein: CASSDSTGTQWIRYGYTF.

This chain uses TRBV27 with TRBJ2-4; 10 bases are a match to TRBD2. With V trimmed by 5 bases and J by 13 bases, 11 bases remained unmatched. CDR1 and CDR2 from the germline V gene are MNHEY and SMNVEV (reference sequence). CDR3 length: 14 amino acids. CDR3 sequence reads: CASSPRGSGGIQYF. CDR3 DNA: TGTGCCAGCAGTCCCCGTGGTAGCGGGGGGATACAGTACTTC.

The chain carries TRBV27 and TRBJ1-6, with TRBD1 as a possible D gene (6 bases). There are 15 residues in the CDR3. CDR1 is MNHEY, CDR2 SMNVEV, per germline (reference sequence). The V and J ends lost 5 bases and 7 bases respectively, with 15 bases between them. CDR3 loop: CASSRNREGNSPLHF. In DNA form, the CDR3 reads TGTGCCAGCAGTCGTAACAGGGAAGGCAATTCACCCCTCCACTTT.

This chain connects TRBV29-1 to TRBJ1-1; no reliable D call. Trimming took off 3 bases at V and 0 bases at J, with 8 bases between the two ends. The CDR3 loop spans 13 amino acids. From germline, CDR1 is SQVTM and CDR2 ANQGSEA. In DNA, the CDR3 is TGCAGCGTTGAGGGGATAATGAACACTGAAGCTTTCTTT. This gives the protein CSVEGIMNTEAFF.

Only one count was recorded for this clonotype. One end of the junction does not line up with germline, which may come from a read error. This chain uses TRBV3-1 with TRBJ1-1; D is ambiguous. CDR1 is LGHDT and CDR2 is YNNKEL in the germline V gene (reference sequence). The CDR3 is 14 residues long. The CDR3 region is CASIQGRRNTEAFF. As DNA, the CDR3 is TGTGCCAGCATCCAAGGTCGGAGGAACACTGAAGCTTTCTTT.

The J gene is TRBJ2-7, the V gene TRBV20-1; weak D call: TRBD2 (5 bases). The V end lost 6 bases, the J end lost 5 bases, and 17 bases lay between the germline ends. This CDR3 spans 13 amino acids. Looked up from germline, CDR1 is DFQATT and CDR2 is SNEGSKA (reference sequence). Here the CDR3 DNA reads TGCAGTGCCGGTAAACTTTCGAGGGACGAGCAGTACTTC. Protein sequence: CSAGKLSRDEQYF.

This sequence joins TRBV30 and TRBJ1-5; 8 nucleotides align to TRBD1. This CDR3 region has 15 residues. The V gene's germline CDR1 is GTSNPN and CDR2 SVGIG (reference sequence). V was clipped by 3 bases and J by 4 bases; unmatched bases: 8. The CDR3: CAWSVDRAGNQPQHF. In nucleotides, the CDR3 is TGTGCCTGGAGCGTGGACAGGGCGGGAAATCAGCCCCAGCATTTT.

The chain combines TRBV5-4 with TRBJ1-2; D is perhaps TRBD1 (6 bases). Trimming took 6 bases from V and 5 from J, leaving 11 bases between them. Looked up from germline, CDR1 is SGHNT and CDR2 is YYREEE (reference sequence). The CDR3 totals 12 residues. CDR3 residues: CASTTTGYGYTF. CDR3 sequence (DNA): TGTGCCAGCACCACAACAGGGTATGGCTACACCTTC.

V usage is TRBV7-3 and J usage is TRBJ2-1; 9 nucleotides line up with TRBD1. This CDR3 contains 16 residues. V lost 4 bases to trimming and J lost 6 bases; unmatched junction nucleotides: 10. Germline V gene lookup returns CDR1 SGHTA and CDR2 FQGTGA. The CDR3 coding sequence is TGTGCCAGCAGCTACTCTGGTGGACAGGGGTTCAATGAGCAGTTCTTC. Translating it yields CASSYSGGQGFNEQFF.

The chain couples TRBV6-6 to TRBJ1-1, with TRBD1 as a possible D gene (5 bases). The CDR3 is 13 residues long. The V gene's germline CDR1 is MNHNY and CDR2 SVGAGI (reference sequence). Trimming pared 5 bases from V and 1 base from J, leaving 8 bases between. In nucleotides, the CDR3 is TGTGCCAGCAGTGGACACCCGAACACTGAAGCTTTCTTT. It translates to CASSGHPNTEAFF.

The rearrangement joins TRBV18 to TRBJ2-1; 8 bases line up with TRBD1. CDR1 is KGHSH, CDR2 LQKENI, per germline. The length of the CDR3 is 16 residues. J gave up 10 bases and V 3 bases, and 14 bases lay outside the gene matches. CDR3 coding DNA: TGTGCCAGCTCACCCGAAGTGACAGGGGCCCGAGGGGAGCAGTTCTTC. Residues: CASSPEVTGARGEQFF.

The chain combines TRBV9 with TRBJ1-1; the D is unclear. The length of the CDR3 is 15 residues. The V and J ends lost 0 bases and 2 bases respectively, with 11 bases between them. The V gene's germline CDR1 is SGDLS and CDR2 YYNGEE. Written as DNA, the CDR3 is TGTGCCAGCAGCGTAGAGCATACACCTAACACTGAAGCTTTCTTT. It is translated as CASSVEHTPNTEAFF. The variable domain in full, completed from reference TRBV9 and TRBJ1-1, reads DSGVTQTPKHLITATGQRVTLRCSPRSGDLSVYWYQQSLDQGLQFLIQYYNGEERAKGNILERFSAQQFPDLHSELNLSSLELGDSALYFCASSVEHTPNTEAFFGQGTRLTVV.

This chain links TRBV30 with TRBJ1-6; 7 nucleotides line up with TRBD1. Germline V lookup: CDR1 GTSNPN, CDR2 SVGIG (reference sequence). The junction had 10 bases not matched to a gene; V was cut back by 2 bases and J by 6 bases. This CDR3 is built from 16 residues. The CDR3, as DNA: TGTGCCTGGAGTCTAGCAGGGGGAGGGGTTAATTCACCCCTCCACTTT. This sequence encodes CAWSLAGGGVNSPLHF.

This clonotype appeared a single time. The chain has TRBV30 and TRBJ1-2; D may be TRBD1 (5 bases). V lost 5 bases and J 2 bases, leaving 21 bases between the germline ends. This CDR3 spans 16 amino acids. Per the germline V gene, CDR1 is GTSNPN and CDR2 is SVGIG (reference sequence). The CDR3 DNA reads as TGTGCCTGGTCCTCCGCCTCAGGGACCTTCAACTATGGCTACACCTTC. Amino acids: CAWSSASGTFNYGYTF.

The chain carries TRBV12-3 or TRBV12-4 and TRBJ1-1; D unresolved. V gave up 7 bases and J gave up 3 bases, with 15 bases separating them. The length of the CDR3 is 14 residues. CDR3 in DNA: TGTGCCAGCACCTACAGTGGGATGGACACTGAAGCTTTCTTT. Its translation is CASTYSGMDTEAFF.

This chain uses TRBV29-1 with TRBJ2-3; 11 bases map to TRBD2. Germline values: CDR1 SQVTM, CDR2 ANQGSEA. With V trimmed by 6 bases and J by 4 bases, 6 bases remained unmatched. CDR3 length: 14 amino acids. Written as DNA, the CDR3 is TGCAGCGTGCAGATAGCGGGGGGGTCAGATACGCAGTATTTT. Protein: CSVQIAGGSDTQYF.

The chain recombines TRBV6-5 with TRBJ1-6; the D is unclear. The V end was cut by 6 bases, the J end by 6 bases, with 15 bases between. Germline V lookup: CDR1 MNHEY, CDR2 SVGAGI. The CDR3 length is 15 residues. In DNA form, the CDR3 reads TGTGCCAGCAGATTGAAAGCGGAGGCTAATTCACCCCTCCACTTT. It translates to CASRLKAEANSPLHF.

The CDR3 nucleotides are TGCGCCAGCAGCCAAGAAGGGAGGGACTACAATGAGCAGTTCTTC. Translated: CASSQEGRDYNEQFF. The chain couples TRBV4-1 to TRBJ2-1; 7 bases align to TRBD2. The V gene's germline CDR1 is MGHRA and CDR2 YSYEKL. After removal of 0 bases from V and 3 bases from J, the junction contained 2 bases not matched to a gene. The CDR3 is made up of 15 amino acids.

V usage is TRBV7-3 and J usage is TRBJ2-3; 14 bases are shared with TRBD2. Germline V gene data show CDR1 as SGHTA and CDR2 as FQGTGA. V lost 5 bases to trimming and J lost 6 bases; unmatched junction nucleotides: 7. The CDR3 is 16 residues long. The CDR3 bases are TGTGCCAGCAGCCCCGGACTAGCGGGGGGCAGGGATACGCAGTATTTT. Amino acid sequence: CASSPGLAGGRDTQYF.